This T cell receptor (beta chain) stems from a study of cytomegalovirus exposure and HLA in healthy donors. The germline V gene encodes CDR1 MDHEN and CDR2 SYDVKM. The CDR3 spans 18 residues. Trimming at V came to 6 bases and at J to 1 base, leaving 13 bases not matched to a gene. Method: immunoSEQ multiplex PCR; TCRdb's copy keeps in-frame clones and lacks some. The data contain some 140,000 clones, 70% to 90% of them seen just once; the ten biggest clones take up 2.5% to 3.5%. Turning to this clone: The antigen is unknown.

General observations from the study: With high specificity and sensitivity, the classifier reportedly diagnosed cytomegalovirus status. The study designated some 180 TCR beta chains cytomegalovirus-associated. Later, an analysis found that TCR clusters from the first cohort tended to co-occur in the roughly 130 validation repertoires.

The sample taken for sequencing was PBMCs. The clonotype originates from a young man in good health and CMV-seronegative. This sequence joins TRBV28 and TRBJ1-5; 9 bases line up with TRBD1. As DNA, the CDR3 is TGTGCCAGCAGGGAAGCGGGGACAGGGTTTAGCAGCAATCAGCCCCAGCATTTT. Amino acid sequence: CASREAGTGFSSNQPQHF.